The 20 T cell receptor beta chains listed next were all sequenced from one sample in a study of cytomegalovirus exposure and HLA in healthy donors. The PCR used 60 Vbeta and 13 Jbeta primers. Generated by immunoSEQ multiplex PCR, the TCRdb table keeps only in-frame clones and is missing some. The table gives about 88,000 clones; the top ten clones make up 5.5% to 6.5% of it. Sequencing was done on a sample of PBMCs. The receptors shown here come from a girl aged 10 to 17 in good health and CMV-seropositive.

This rearrangement joins TRBV18 to TRBJ2-7; 11 nucleotides line up with TRBD2. V dropped 0 bases and J dropped 2; count of bases not matched to a gene: 6. Germline V lookup: CDR1 KGHSH, CDR2 LQKENI. This CDR3 region has 17 residues. CDR3 protein: CASSPPASGGTTYEQYF. CDR3 sequence (DNA): TGTGCCAGCTCACCACCGGCTAGCGGGGGGACTACCTACGAGCAGTACTTC.

The chain uses TRBV29-1 and TRBJ2-5; D gene uncertain. The germline V gene has CDR1 SQVTM and CDR2 ANQGSEA. Trimming took 0 bases from V and 5 from J, leaving 10 bases between them. This CDR3 is built from 13 residues. CDR3 sequence reads: CSVEDEPMETQYF. CDR3 coding DNA: TGCAGCGTTGAAGACGAGCCGATGGAGACCCAGTACTTC. Based on the CDR3 plus reference TRBV29-1 and TRBJ2-5, the full variable domain is SAVISQKPSRDICQRGTSLTIQCQVDSQVTMMFWYRQQPGQSLTLIATANQGSEATYESGFVIDKFPISRPNLTFSTLTVSNMSPEDSSIYLCSVEDEPMETQYFGPGTRLLVL.

This chain links TRBV7-9 with TRBJ2-1, with D possibly matching TRBD2 (5 bases). The CDR3 is 14 residues long. V was cut by 2 bases and J by 3 bases, with 8 bases left in between. Germline V CDR1 and CDR2: SEHNR, FQNEAQ (reference sequence). CDR3 amino acids: CASSLLGNYNEQFF. The CDR3, as DNA: TGTGCCAGCAGCTTACTCGGGAACTACAATGAGCAGTTCTTC.

The genes are TRBV30 and TRBJ2-3, with D perhaps matching TRBD1 (6 bases). The CDR3 contains 11 residues. Trimming took 5 bases from V and 4 from J, leaving 7 bases between them. Germline CDR1 is GTSNPN and CDR2 is SVGIG (reference sequence). The CDR3 DNA reads TGTGCCTGGGCAGGGGCAGATACGCAGTATTTT. It codes for CAWAGADTQYF. Full variable domain (missing parts from reference TRBV30 and TRBJ2-3): SQTIHQWPATLVQPVGSPLSLECTVEGTSNPNLYWYRQAAGRGLQLLFYSVGIGQISSEVPQNLSASRPQDRQFILSSKKLLLSDSGFYLCAWAGADTQYFGPGTRLTVL.

V usage is TRBV25-1 and J usage is TRBJ1-3; 8 positions match TRBD1. The CDR3 extends over 17 amino acids. The trim removed 8 bases at V and 4 bases at J, leaving 16 bases unmatched. Germline CDR1 reads MGHDK; CDR2 reads SYGVNS. CDR3 protein: CASGGKGTGFSGNTIYF. CDR3 bases: TGTGCCAGCGGGGGTAAGGGGACAGGCTTCTCCGGAAACACCATATATTTT.

The V call is TRBV7-2, the J call TRBJ2-1; D might be TRBD1 (5 bases). The V end was cut by 5 bases, the J end by 4 bases, with 9 bases between. Per germline, CDR1 SGHTA and CDR2 FQGNSA. The CDR3 consists of 13 residues. The CDR3 spells CASSQDRYNEQFF. CDR3 in DNA: TGTGCCAGCAGCCAAGACAGATACAATGAGCAGTTCTTC.

CDR3 sequence (DNA): TGCAGCGTGACGGACTTTGAAGAGACCCAGTACTTC. Translating it yields CSVTDFEETQYF. The chain joins TRBV29-1 to TRBJ2-5, with D possibly being TRBD2 (5 bases). The CDR3 runs 12 residues. V shed 6 bases and J shed 3 bases, with 11 bases lying between them. Germline V CDR1 and CDR2: SQVTM, ANQGSEA.

On this clone: In the same sample, other DNA sequences code for this CDR3. This chain connects TRBV7-2 to TRBJ2-5, with TRBD2 as a possible D gene (5 bases). The length of the CDR3 is 14 residues. Trimming left V 7 bases short and J 5 bases short, with 17 bases between. The germline gives CDR1 SGHTA, CDR2 FQGNSA. The CDR3 nucleotides read TGTGCCAGCACCCCACTACAGAGAGGGGAGACCCAGTACTTC. Encoded protein: CASTPLQRGETQYF.

The J gene is TRBJ1-3, the V gene TRBV6-5, with 7 bases aligning to TRBD1. The CDR3 totals 14 residues. The V segment lost 4 bases and the J segment 4 bases; nucleotides outside the gene matches: 4. Germline CDR1 MNHEY, CDR2 SVGAGI. The CDR3 here is CASSFDRVGNTIYF. CDR3 nucleotides: TGTGCCAGCAGTTTTGACAGGGTCGGAAACACCATATATTTT.

The chain recombines TRBV9 with TRBJ1-2, with D maybe TRBD1 (5 bases). Per the germline V gene, CDR1 is SGDLS and CDR2 is YYNGEE. V gave up 4 bases and J gave up 5 bases, with 12 bases separating them. CDR3 length: 13 residues. The CDR3 DNA is TGTGCCAGCAGCAGAACAGGTGGTTATGGCTACACCTTC. Amino acids: CASSRTGGYGYTF.

This chain connects TRBV4-2 to TRBJ2-1; D is undetermined. CDR3 length: 16 amino acids. The germline gives CDR1 LGHNA, CDR2 YNFKEQ. The V gene lost 1 base and the J gene lost 0 bases, with 10 bases spanning the gap. CDR3 amino acids: CASSQADTSSYNEQFF. DNA of the CDR3: TGTGCCAGCAGCCAAGCTGACACCAGCTCCTACAATGAGCAGTTCTTC.

V gene TRBV11-3 combines with J gene TRBJ2-7, with D tentatively TRBD1 (6 bases). Germline V gives CDR1 SGHNT, CDR2 YENEEA. Trimming left V 5 bases short and J 2 bases short, with 16 bases between. CDR3 length: 15 residues. The CDR3 sequence is CASSPTGFATYEQYV. The CDR3 DNA reads as TGTGCCAGCAGCCCGACAGGATTCGCGACCTACGAGCAGTACGTC.

The rearrangement links TRBV5-6 to TRBJ2-7; the D is unclear. Trimming pared 2 bases from V and 0 bases from J, leaving 9 bases between. Germline V lookup: CDR1 SGHDT, CDR2 YYEEEE. The CDR3 runs 14 residues. Here the CDR3 reads CASSFRPNSYEQYF. The CDR3 DNA reads as TGTGCCAGCAGCTTCAGGCCTAACTCCTACGAGCAGTACTTC.

The chain carries TRBV27 and TRBJ1-1; the D is unclear. This CDR3 spans 11 amino acids. Germline lookup yields CDR1 MNHEY and CDR2 SMNVEV (reference sequence). The germline V and J ends were trimmed by 6 bases and 6 bases, with 8 bases remaining between them. The CDR3 sequence: CASSSGAEAFF. CDR3 DNA sequence: TGTGCCAGCAGCAGCGGGGCTGAAGCTTTCTTT.

The J gene is TRBJ2-5, the V gene TRBV7-9; D remains ambiguous. The CDR3 loop spans 16 amino acids. The V end lost 4 bases, the J end lost 1 base, and 16 bases lay between the germline ends. The germline CDR1 and CDR2 sequences are SEHNR and FQNEAQ (reference sequence). CDR3 protein: CASSSPRRLGQETQYF. DNA of the CDR3: TGTGCCAGCAGCTCCCCCCGGCGGTTAGGCCAAGAGACCCAGTACTTC.

Concerning this clone itself: The junction differs from germline at one of its ends, possibly a read error. The chain is built from TRBV27 and TRBJ1-4, with TRBD1 matching 7 bases. In germline, CDR1 is MNHEY, CDR2 SMNVEV (reference sequence). The CDR3 contains 16 residues. The CDR3 nucleotides read TGTGCCAGCAGTATATCCCCGACAGGGAAGAATGAAAAACTGTTTTTT. Protein: CASSISPTGKNEKLFF.

The chain's CDR3 is CAWSVKGGGYGYTF. The CDR3 coding sequence is TGTGCCTGGAGTGTAAAAGGGGGCGGCTATGGCTACACCTTC. The rearrangement uses TRBV30 and TRBJ1-2; TRBD1 matches 7 bases. The CDR3 consists of 14 residues. V shed 0 bases and J 4 bases; nucleotides not matched to a gene: 5. CDR1 and CDR2 from the germline V gene are GTSNPN and SVGIG (reference sequence).

The chain couples TRBV7-9 to TRBJ1-1; D is perhaps TRBD1 (6 bases). Trimming stripped 5 bases from V and 2 bases from J, with 15 bases between. From germline, CDR1 is SEHNR and CDR2 FQNEAQ (reference sequence). The CDR3 length is 15 residues. CDR3 amino acids: CASSVTQGFNTEAFF. The CDR3, as DNA: TGTGCCAGCAGCGTAACACAGGGATTCAACACTGAAGCTTTCTTT. The whole variable domain, remainder taken from reference TRBV7-9 and TRBJ1-1, is DTGVSQNPRHKITKRGQNVTFRCDPISEHNRLYWYRQTLGQGPEFLTYFQNEAQLEKSRLLSDRFSAERPKGSFSTLEIQRTEQGDSAMYLCASSVTQGFNTEAFFGQGTRLTVV.

The genes are TRBV19 and TRBJ2-5; a weak D match, TRBD1 (6 bases). The length of the CDR3 is 15 residues. Between the trimmed V and J ends, which lost 6 bases and 4 bases, there was a span of 18 bases. CDR1 is LNHDA and CDR2 is SQIVND in the germline V gene (reference sequence). The CDR3 region is CASRLTSGAGETQYF. The DNA for the CDR3 is TGTGCCAGTAGATTAACTTCAGGGGCGGGAGAGACCCAGTACTTC.

The chain has TRBV7-9 and TRBJ1-5; D is unclear. The CDR3 runs to 15 residues. With 5 bases removed from V and 1 base from J, the gap between germline ends came to 12 bases. In germline, CDR1 is SEHNR, CDR2 FQNEAQ (reference sequence). The DNA of the CDR3 is TGTGCCAGCAGCCCCGCGGGGTTAAGCAATCAGCCCCAGCATTTT. This encodes CASSPAGLSNQPQHF.